Listed here are 14 T cell receptor beta chains from one sample, sequenced in a study of cytomegalovirus exposure and HLA in healthy donors. Use of 60 Vbeta and 13 Jbeta primers characterized the PCR. Sequencing used immunoSEQ multiplex PCR; TCRdb keeps in-frame clones, though not all of them. The sample consists of about 86,000 clones, roughly 77% of them appearing once. Specimen: PBMCs. Source of these receptors: a woman aged 40 to 50 in good health and CMV-seropositive.

By sample fraction, this clone is medium-sized. This chain uses TRBV28 with TRBJ2-4; tentatively, D is TRBD2 (7 bases). The CDR3 has 14 amino acids. Germline V gene sequence: CDR1 MDHEN, CDR2 SYDVKM. V was trimmed by 4 bases and J by 5 bases, leaving 12 bases between them. CDR3 bases: TGTGCCAGCAGTTCGGGGGGCTTGGAAAACATTCAGTACTTC. Translated: CASSSGGLENIQYF.

This clone turned up a few times. The rearrangement links TRBV6-5 to TRBJ2-7, with TRBD2 matching over 12 bases. Germline values: CDR1 MNHEY, CDR2 SVGAGI. This CDR3 is built from 15 residues. The V and J ends lost 3 bases and 4 bases, in that order; junction bases with no gene match: 4. CDR3 protein: CASSYWTSGMYEQYF. The CDR3 region has the DNA TGTGCCAGCAGTTATTGGACTAGCGGGATGTACGAGCAGTACTTC.

This rearrangement joins TRBV10-2 to TRBJ2-5; 10 nucleotides align to TRBD2. This CDR3 has 19 residues. Germline V gene lookup returns CDR1 WSHSY and CDR2 SAAADI. V lost 0 bases and J lost 0; bases outside the gene matches: 10. The CDR3: CASSESWLAGVMYQETQYF. The DNA for the CDR3 is TGCGCCAGCAGTGAGTCTTGGCTAGCGGGGGTCATGTACCAAGAGACCCAGTACTTC.

This clone was seen a few times. The rearrangement uses TRBV5-1 and TRBJ2-1, with D perhaps TRBD2 (5 bases). Deletions cut 4 bases from V and 0 bases from J, with 14 bases between. Germline-derived CDR1 and CDR2 are SGHRS and YFSETQ. CDR3 size: 16 residues. The CDR3 spells CASSHRADRSYNEQFF. The CDR3 DNA reads TGCGCCAGCAGCCATCGAGCGGACCGCTCCTACAATGAGCAGTTCTTC.

The chain uses TRBV6-4 and TRBJ2-7; D may be TRBD1 (6 bases). V was clipped by 3 bases and J by 6 bases, with 12 bases between them. Germline CDR1 and CDR2: MRHNA and SNTAGT. CDR3 length equals 13 residues. As DNA, the CDR3 is TGTGCCAGCAGTGAAAAACAGGGTAGCGAGCAGTACTTC. Its translation is CASSEKQGSEQYF.

The chain employs TRBV11-2 and TRBJ1-1; D may be TRBD1 (6 bases). This CDR3 region has 15 residues. Trimming removed 5 bases at V and 0 bases at J, with 13 bases between. CDR1 SGHAT and CDR2 FQNNGV come from the germline V gene. The CDR3 loop is CASSRPGEMNTEAFF. The CDR3 region has the DNA TGTGCCAGCAGCCGGCCAGGGGAAATGAACACTGAAGCTTTCTTT. The full variable domain, in which reference TRBV11-2 and TRBJ1-1 provide the parts outside the CDR3, is EAGVAQSPRYKIIEKRQSVAFWCNPISGHATLYWYQQILGQGPKLLIQFQNNGVVDDSQLPKDRFSAERLKGVDSTLKIQPAKLEDSAVYLCASSRPGEMNTEAFFGQGTRLTVV.

The chain has TRBV7-3 and TRBJ2-2; TRBD2 matches 8 bases. This CDR3 spans 16 amino acids. CDR1 and CDR2 (germline): SGHTA, FQGTGA. J was trimmed by 8 bases and V by 1 base; bases with no gene match: 9. The CDR3 DNA reads as TGTGCCAGCAGCTTAAATAGCGGGGCCGGGAAGGGGGAGCTGTTTTTT. Amino acid sequence: CASSLNSGAGKGELFF.

The J gene is TRBJ1-1, the V gene TRBV5-5, with TRBD1 identical over 9 bases. Germline V gene data show CDR1 as SGHKS and CDR2 as YYEKEE (reference sequence). The V gene end was trimmed by 1 base and the J gene end by 7 bases; junction bases not matched to a gene: 2. The CDR3 extends over 13 amino acids. The CDR3 loop reads CASSLTGGGEAFF. DNA for the CDR3: TGTGCCAGCAGCTTGACAGGGGGCGGTGAAGCTTTCTTT.

On this clone: The conserved closing phenylalanine or tryptophan is absent in this CDR3, likely reflecting a read error. The chain links TRBV6-4 to TRBJ1-5; D gene unclear. The CDR3 extends over 16 amino acids. The V gene lost 7 bases and the J gene lost 1 base, with 17 bases spanning the gap. Germline-derived CDR1 and CDR2 are MRHNA and SNTAGT. This CDR3 reads CASIVGKGGSNQPQHV. CDR3 nucleotides: TGTGCCAGCATCGTCGGAAAGGGAGGGAGCAATCAGCCCCAGCATGTT.

This clone was detected only a few times. The genes are TRBV10-3 and TRBJ2-5, with 8 bases fitting TRBD1. The CDR3 is made up of 13 amino acids. The V gene end was trimmed by 6 bases and the J gene end by 1 base; junction bases not matched to a gene: 1. Germline V gene lookup returns CDR1 ENHRY and CDR2 SYGVKD. As DNA, the CDR3 is TGTGCCATCAGGACAGGGGCCCAAGAGACCCAGTACTTC. This codes for CAIRTGAQETQYF.

The V gene is TRBV27, the J gene TRBJ1-4, with D tentatively TRBD1 (6 bases). Trimming removed 4 bases at V and 7 bases at J, with 10 bases between. There are 13 residues in the CDR3. Germline lookup yields CDR1 MNHEY and CDR2 SMNVEV (reference sequence). The CDR3, as DNA: TGTGCCAGCAGTTCCCCGGACAGTGAAAAACTGTTTTTT. Its protein product is CASSSPDSEKLFF.

The chain has TRBV9 and TRBJ2-3; 8 bases are shared with TRBD2. The CDR3 sequence is 14 residues long. Germline CDR1 reads SGDLS; CDR2 reads YYNGEE. V gave up 2 bases and J gave up 3 bases; unmatched junction bases: 2. The CDR3 DNA reads TGTGCCAGCAGCGTGAGCGGGAGTACAGATACGCAGTATTTT. Encoded protein: CASSVSGSTDTQYF. Combining the CDR3 with reference TRBV9 and TRBJ2-3 gives the whole variable domain DSGVTQTPKHLITATGQRVTLRCSPRSGDLSVYWYQQSLDQGLQFLIQYYNGEERAKGNILERFSAQQFPDLHSELNLSSLELGDSALYFCASSVSGSTDTQYFGPGTRLTVL.

The chain joins TRBV30 to TRBJ1-1; 11 positions match TRBD1. The CDR3 is 14 amino acids. Germline lookup yields CDR1 GTSNPN and CDR2 SVGIG (reference sequence). V trimming: 4 bases; J trimming: 6 bases; junction bases outside the gene matches: 7. CDR3 in amino acids: CAWTRGQGVAEAFF. CDR3 bases: TGTGCCTGGACCAGGGGACAGGGGGTAGCTGAAGCTTTCTTT.

This chain uses TRBV5-8 with TRBJ1-1; D gene unclear. The V gene's germline CDR1 is SGHTS and CDR2 YDEGEE. The CDR3 has 15 residues. Trimming pared 0 bases from V and 4 bases from J, leaving 13 bases between. The DNA of the CDR3 is TGTGCCAGCAGCTTGGACCTCAGAATTTTCACTGAAGCTTTCTTT. This codes for CASSLDLRIFTEAFF.